The clone carrying this TCR beta chain has at least ten counts. Antigen: not known. Healthy individuals of Caucasian origin from Russia, aged about 6 to 90, served as donors. A second PCR of 7 to 11 cycles used a sample-barcoded 5' primer and a J-beta primer mix. MiXCR, applied by TCRdb to the 5' RACE reads, yields one record per CDR3 protein. Altogether 650,000 to 900,000 distinct CDR3 sequences are present, about 59% being singletons, with the ten largest covering roughly 26%. Germline V gene sequence: CDR1 SGHRS, CDR2 YFSETQ. The V segment lost 0 bases and the J segment 6 bases; nucleotides outside the gene matches: 2. The length of the CDR3 is 14 residues. These data are taken from a study of blood T cells in healthy people across ages. General study points: Relative to aged donors, long-lived donors carried more naive CD4+ cells and displayed higher diversity.

The chain recombines TRBV5-1 with TRBJ1-2; TRBD1 matches at 10 bases. Sample: blood. The TCR sequence derives from a man aged 30 to 39 in good health. The CDR3 spells CASSLEGTGDGYTF. The CDR3 DNA is TGCGCCAGCAGCTTGGAAGGGACAGGGGATGGCTACACCTTC.